This entry describes one TCR beta chain. This sample was taken from a study of cytomegalovirus exposure and HLA in healthy donors. Study details: Early released data comprised 75 million to 100 million unique TCRs from HLA-typed donors.

With 60 Vbeta and 13 Jbeta primers, the PCR was carried out. Profiled with immunoSEQ multiplex PCR; TCRdb holds only in-frame clones, not every one. Here the sample spans 150,000 to 200,000 clones, roughly four fifths being singletons. V lost 1 base, J lost 2 bases, and 5 bases stayed unmatched. The CDR3 has 17 residues. Germline CDR1 MDHEN, CDR2 SYDVKM. The source is a girl aged 2-10 years in good health and CMV-seropositive. Material: PBMCs. This chain connects TRBV28 to TRBJ1-5; TRBD1 aligns across 10 bases. The CDR3 DNA is TGTGCCAGCAGTTTATACGGGGACAGGGGTGGCAATCAGCCCCAGCATTTT. This sequence encodes CASSLYGDRGGNQPQHF.